A single sample is the source of the 9 T cell receptor beta chains below, sequenced in a study of blood T cell repertoires in COVID-19. Clones were sequenced by immunoSEQ multiplex PCR, and TCRdb holds only the in-frame ones, with some missing. The sample yields 200,000 to 250,000 clones, approximately 88% seen once. The sample comprised peripheral blood. The receptor set was obtained from a woman in her thirties with COVID-19, enrolled during active disease.

The rearrangement links TRBV10-3 to TRBJ1-4, with 7 nucleotides matching TRBD1. V gave up 7 bases and J gave up 4 bases; unmatched junction bases: 6. Germline assignment: CDR1 ENHRY and CDR2 SYGVKD. The CDR3 is made up of 14 amino acids. CDR3: CAINGDRHNEKLFF. The DNA of the CDR3 is TGTGCCATCAACGGGGACAGACATAATGAAAAACTGTTTTTT.

The CDR3 nucleotides read TGTGCCAGCAGCCCCCGGGGTAGCGGGGACCTACACTACGAGCAGTACGTC. This translates into CASSPRGSGDLHYEQYV. The chain joins TRBV3-1 (or the pseudogene TRBV3-2) to TRBJ2-7, with TRBD2 identical over 8 bases. Germline V gene lookup returns CDR1 LGHDT and CDR2 YNNKEL (reference sequence). This CDR3 has 17 amino acids. J lost 3 bases, V lost 4 bases, and 14 bases had no gene match.

This clone was seen once. This chain connects TRBV6-5 to TRBJ2-3; D uncertain. V was clipped by 6 bases and J by 3 bases, with 13 bases between them. The CDR3 runs 14 residues. Germline CDR1 and CDR2: MNHEY and SVGAGI. The CDR3 loop reads CASRVQFTTDTQYF. CDR3 in DNA: TGTGCCAGCAGGGTCCAATTCACAACAGATACGCAGTATTTT.

V is TRBV24-1 and J is TRBJ1-5; D is possibly TRBD1 (6 bases). Germline-derived CDR1 and CDR2 are KGHDR and SFDVKD. CDR3 length: 18 amino acids. V was trimmed by 4 bases and J by 2 bases, leaving 20 bases between them. The CDR3 spells CATSDRPRGGSGNQPQHF. CDR3 DNA: TGTGCCACCAGTGACCGACCTCGGGGGGGCTCAGGCAATCAGCCCCAGCATTTT.

V usage is TRBV7-6 and J usage is TRBJ2-2; unclear D gene. This CDR3 is 13 amino acids long. Trimming left V 0 bases short and J 3 bases short, with 2 bases between. CDR1 and CDR2 (germline): SGHVS, FNYEAQ. CDR3 sequence (DNA): TGTGCCAGCAGCTTAGCCTACACCGGGGAGCTGTTTTTT. It codes for CASSLAYTGELFF.

The rearrangement joins TRBV3-1 (or the pseudogene TRBV3-2) to TRBJ1-2; possible D gene TRBD1, 6 bases. The CDR3 covers 12 residues. Trimming shortened V by 7 bases and J by 8 bases, and 14 bases separated the two germline ends. CDR1 is LGHDT and CDR2 is YNNKEL in the germline V gene (reference sequence). CDR3 loop: CASMGGGQGYTF. The CDR3 region has the DNA TGTGCCAGCATGGGGGGGGGACAAGGCTACACCTTC.

This clone was seen once. The junction departs from germline at one end; a sequencing error may be responsible. The rearrangement links TRBV11-3 to TRBJ2-1, with 9 bases lining up with TRBD1. In germline, CDR1 is SGHNT, CDR2 YENEEA. The CDR3 runs to 18 residues. CDR3 in DNA: TGTGCCAGCAGCCCCGGGGTACAGGGGGCGCTTGCCTATAATGAGCAGTTCTTC. It specifies CASSPGVQGALAYNEQFF.

The chain uses TRBV7-2 and TRBJ2-5; no clear D gene. Germline V gene data show CDR1 as SGHTA and CDR2 as FQGNSA. This CDR3 is built from 16 residues. V shed 3 bases and J shed 5 bases, with 19 bases lying between them. The chain's CDR3 is CASSFSPPGAGETQYF. Written as DNA, the CDR3 is TGTGCCAGCAGCTTTTCCCCGCCAGGTGCAGGCGAGACCCAGTACTTC.

The genes are TRBV5-1 and TRBJ2-5; D uncertain. The CDR3 length is 14 residues. Germline CDR1 is SGHRS and CDR2 is YFSETQ. The ends were cut back, 4 bases at V and 0 bases at J, with 10 bases in the middle. The CDR3 DNA follows: TGCGCCAGCAGCCCCCGTCTTTACCAAGAGACCCAGTACTTC. Its translation is CASSPRLYQETQYF.